This TCR beta chain was profiled in a study of PD-1 blockade in classical Hodgkin lymphoma. At the level of the study: Every 2 weeks, patients had 3 mg/kg nivolumab intravenously. Study observations and caveats: Whereas CD4+ TCR diversity had risen significantly by C4D1, CD8+ TCR diversity had not. A reduction in baseline TCR diversity was reportedly seen in newly diagnosed patients relative to healthy donors. Prior to therapy, complete responders displayed diversity much like that of newly diagnosed patients.

Clones were read by immunoSEQ multiplex PCR, and TCRdb kept only the in-frame ones, dropping some. The repertoire holds more than 10,000 clones, with roughly three quarters as singletons. With 2 bases removed from V and 0 bases from J, the gap between germline ends came to 20 bases. Germline-derived CDR1 and CDR2 are SGHVS and FQNEAQ. This CDR3 region has 19 residues. Each of the patients experienced relapse following autologous stem cell transplantation, and their brentuximab vedotin exposure differed. This clone was seen a few times. What it recognizes is unknown. V gene TRBV7-8 combines with J gene TRBJ2-4; TRBD2 is a possible D gene (6 bases). The sample was peripheral blood mononuclear cells (PBMCs), taken before the second cycle of nivolumab. This clonotype originated in a human donor with classical Hodgkin lymphoma. CDR3 sequence reads: CASSLTSFAMRLAKNIQYF. DNA for the CDR3: TGTGCCAGCAGCTTAACTAGCTTTGCGATGAGATTAGCCAAAAACATTCAGTACTTC.